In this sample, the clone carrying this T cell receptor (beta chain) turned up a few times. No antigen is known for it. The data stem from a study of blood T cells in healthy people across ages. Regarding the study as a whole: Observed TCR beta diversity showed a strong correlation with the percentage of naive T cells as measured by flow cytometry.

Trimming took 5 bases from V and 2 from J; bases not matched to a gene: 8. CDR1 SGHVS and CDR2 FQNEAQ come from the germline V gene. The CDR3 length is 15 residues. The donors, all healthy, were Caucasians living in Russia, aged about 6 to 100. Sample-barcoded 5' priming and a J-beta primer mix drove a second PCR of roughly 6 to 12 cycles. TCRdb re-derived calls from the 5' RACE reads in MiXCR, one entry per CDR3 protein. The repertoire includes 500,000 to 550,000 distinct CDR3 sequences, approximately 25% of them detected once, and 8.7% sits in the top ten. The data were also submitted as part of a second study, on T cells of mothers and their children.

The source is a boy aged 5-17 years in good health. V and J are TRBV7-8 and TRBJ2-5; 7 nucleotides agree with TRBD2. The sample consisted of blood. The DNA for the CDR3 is TGTGCCAGCAGCAATTCCGTGCGGGAGCAAGAGACCCAGTACTTC. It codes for CASSNSVREQETQYF.